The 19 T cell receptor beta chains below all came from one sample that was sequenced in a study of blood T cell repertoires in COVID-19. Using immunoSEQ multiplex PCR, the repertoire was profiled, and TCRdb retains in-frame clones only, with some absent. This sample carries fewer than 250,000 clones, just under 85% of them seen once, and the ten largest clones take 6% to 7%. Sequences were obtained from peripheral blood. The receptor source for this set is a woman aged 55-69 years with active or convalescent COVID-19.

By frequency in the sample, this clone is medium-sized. CDR3 bases: TGCGCCAGCAGCCAAATAGGACTCTACGAGCAGTACTTC. Translated, it gives CASSQIGLYEQYF. V and J are TRBV4-1 and TRBJ2-7; possibly TRBD2 for D (5 bases). The V and J ends lost 2 bases and 3 bases respectively, with 8 bases between them. The CDR3 is 13 amino acids. CDR1 MGHRA and CDR2 YSYEKL come from the germline V gene.

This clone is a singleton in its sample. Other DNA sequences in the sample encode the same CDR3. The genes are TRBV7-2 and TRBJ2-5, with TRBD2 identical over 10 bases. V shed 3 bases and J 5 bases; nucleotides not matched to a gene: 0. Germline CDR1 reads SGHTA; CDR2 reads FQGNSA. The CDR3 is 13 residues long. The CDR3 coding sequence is TGTGCCAGCAGCTTTAGCGGGGGGGAGACCCAGTACTTC. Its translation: CASSFSGGETQYF.

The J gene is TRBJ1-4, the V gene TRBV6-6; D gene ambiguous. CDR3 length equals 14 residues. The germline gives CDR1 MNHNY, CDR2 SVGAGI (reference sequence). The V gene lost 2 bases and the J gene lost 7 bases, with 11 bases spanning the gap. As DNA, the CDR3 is TGTGCCAGCAGTTACGGGAGGGCTGGTGAAAAACTGTTTTTT. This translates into CASSYGRAGEKLFF.

CDR3 DNA sequence: TGTGCCAGCAGCCCCTCCGCCGGGGAGCTGTTTTTT. Translating gives CASSPSAGELFF. The genes are TRBV11-3 and TRBJ2-2; D uncertain. Germline assignment: CDR1 SGHNT and CDR2 YENEEA. The CDR3 totals 12 residues. Trimming pared 5 bases from V and 6 bases from J, leaving 7 bases between.

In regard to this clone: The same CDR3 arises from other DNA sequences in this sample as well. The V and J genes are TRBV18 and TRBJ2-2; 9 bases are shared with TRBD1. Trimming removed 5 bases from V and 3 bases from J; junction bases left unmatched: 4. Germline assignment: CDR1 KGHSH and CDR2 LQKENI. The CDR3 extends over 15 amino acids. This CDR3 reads CASSSRTGDTGELFF. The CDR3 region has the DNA TGTGCCAGCTCATCGCGGACAGGGGACACCGGGGAGCTGTTTTTT.

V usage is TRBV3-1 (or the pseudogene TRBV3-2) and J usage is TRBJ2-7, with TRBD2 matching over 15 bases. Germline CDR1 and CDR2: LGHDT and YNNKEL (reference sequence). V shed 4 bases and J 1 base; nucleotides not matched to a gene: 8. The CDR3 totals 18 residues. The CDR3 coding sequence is TGTGCCAGCAGCCTACAAGGACTAGCGGGGGGGAGGTCCTACGAGCAGTACTTC. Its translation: CASSLQGLAGGRSYEQYF.

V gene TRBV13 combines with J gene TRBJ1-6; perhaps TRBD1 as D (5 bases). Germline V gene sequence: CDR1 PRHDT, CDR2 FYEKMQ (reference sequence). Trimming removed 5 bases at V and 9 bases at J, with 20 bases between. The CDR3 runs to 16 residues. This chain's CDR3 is CASSKDTGTGVSPLHF. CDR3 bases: TGTGCCAGCAGCAAAGATACCGGGACGGGGGTTTCACCCCTCCACTTT.

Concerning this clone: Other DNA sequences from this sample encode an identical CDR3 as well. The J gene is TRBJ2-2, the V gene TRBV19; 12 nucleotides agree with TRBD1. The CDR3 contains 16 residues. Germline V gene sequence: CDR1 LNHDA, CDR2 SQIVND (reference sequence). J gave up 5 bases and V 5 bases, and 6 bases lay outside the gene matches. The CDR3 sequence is CASSSGQGAGTGELFF. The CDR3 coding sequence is TGTGCCAGTAGTTCGGGACAGGGGGCAGGAACCGGGGAGCTGTTTTTT.

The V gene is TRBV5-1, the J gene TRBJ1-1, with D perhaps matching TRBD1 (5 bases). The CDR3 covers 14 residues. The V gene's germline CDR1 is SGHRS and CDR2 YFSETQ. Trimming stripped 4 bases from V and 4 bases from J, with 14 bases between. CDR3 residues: CASSRLQGSTEAFF. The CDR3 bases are TGCGCCAGCAGCCGCCTGCAGGGTAGCACTGAAGCTTTCTTT.

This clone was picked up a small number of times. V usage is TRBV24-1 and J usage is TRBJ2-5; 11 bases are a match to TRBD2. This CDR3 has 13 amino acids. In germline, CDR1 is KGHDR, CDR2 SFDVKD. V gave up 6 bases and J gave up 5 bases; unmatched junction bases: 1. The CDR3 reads CATSLAGGETQYF. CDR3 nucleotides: TGTGCCACCAGTTTAGCGGGAGGGGAGACCCAGTACTTC.

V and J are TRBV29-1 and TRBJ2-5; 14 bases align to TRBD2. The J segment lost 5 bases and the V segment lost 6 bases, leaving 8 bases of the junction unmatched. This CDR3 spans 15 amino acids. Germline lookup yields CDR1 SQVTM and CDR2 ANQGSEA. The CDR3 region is CSVGLAGGPGETQYF. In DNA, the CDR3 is TGCAGCGTAGGACTAGCGGGGGGCCCCGGGGAGACCCAGTACTTC. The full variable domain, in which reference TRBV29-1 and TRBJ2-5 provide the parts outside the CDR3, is SAVISQKPSRDICQRGTSLTIQCQVDSQVTMMFWYRQQPGQSLTLIATANQGSEATYESGFVIDKFPISRPNLTFSTLTVSNMSPEDSSIYLCSVGLAGGPGETQYFGPGTRLLVL.

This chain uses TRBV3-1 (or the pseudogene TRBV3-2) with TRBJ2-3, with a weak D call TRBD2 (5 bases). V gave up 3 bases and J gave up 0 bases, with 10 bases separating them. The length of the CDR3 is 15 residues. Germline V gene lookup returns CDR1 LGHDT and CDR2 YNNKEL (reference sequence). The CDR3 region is CASSHSDLSTDTQYF. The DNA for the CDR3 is TGTGCCAGCAGCCATAGCGACCTAAGCACAGATACGCAGTATTTT.

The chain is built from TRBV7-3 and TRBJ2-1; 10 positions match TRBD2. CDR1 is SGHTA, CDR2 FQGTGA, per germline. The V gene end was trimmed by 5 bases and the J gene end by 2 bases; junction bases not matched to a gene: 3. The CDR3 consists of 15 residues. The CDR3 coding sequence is TGTGCCAGCAGCGAGACTAGCGGGCCCTACAATGAGCAGTTCTTC. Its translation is CASSETSGPYNEQFF.

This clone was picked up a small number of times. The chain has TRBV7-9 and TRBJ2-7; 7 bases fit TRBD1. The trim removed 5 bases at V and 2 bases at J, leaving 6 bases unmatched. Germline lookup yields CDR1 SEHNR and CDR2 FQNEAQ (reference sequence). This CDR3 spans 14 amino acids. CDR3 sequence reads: CASSLGTEPYEQYV. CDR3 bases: TGTGCCAGCAGCCTCGGGACAGAGCCCTACGAGCAGTACGTC.

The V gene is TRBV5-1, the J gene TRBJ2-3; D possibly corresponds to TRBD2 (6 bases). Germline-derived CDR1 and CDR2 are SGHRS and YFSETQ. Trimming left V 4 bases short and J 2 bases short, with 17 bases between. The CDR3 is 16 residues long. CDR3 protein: CASSEGLTTDTDTQYF. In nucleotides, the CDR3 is TGCGCCAGCAGCGAGGGACTCACAACCGACACAGATACGCAGTATTTT.

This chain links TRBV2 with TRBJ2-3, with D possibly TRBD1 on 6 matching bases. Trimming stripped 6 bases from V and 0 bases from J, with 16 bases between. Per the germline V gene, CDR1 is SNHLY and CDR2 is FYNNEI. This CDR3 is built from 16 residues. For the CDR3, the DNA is TGTGCCAGCAGCCTCCCCCCAGGGGCTAGCACAGATACGCAGTATTTT. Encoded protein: CASSLPPGASTDTQYF.

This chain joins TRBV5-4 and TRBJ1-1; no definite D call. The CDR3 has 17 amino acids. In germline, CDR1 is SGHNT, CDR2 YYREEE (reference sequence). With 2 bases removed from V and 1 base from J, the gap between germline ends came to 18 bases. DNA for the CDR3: TGTGCCAGCAGCTTTAGGGTCGGGGAGGTGGGGAACACTGAAGCTTTCTTT. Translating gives CASSFRVGEVGNTEAFF. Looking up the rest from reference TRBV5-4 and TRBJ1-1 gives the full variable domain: ETGVTQSPTHLIKTRGQQVTLRCSSQSGHNTVSWYQQALGQGPQFIFQYYREEENGRGNFPPRFSGLQFPNYSSELNVNALELDDSALYLCASSFRVGEVGNTEAFFGQGTRLTVV.

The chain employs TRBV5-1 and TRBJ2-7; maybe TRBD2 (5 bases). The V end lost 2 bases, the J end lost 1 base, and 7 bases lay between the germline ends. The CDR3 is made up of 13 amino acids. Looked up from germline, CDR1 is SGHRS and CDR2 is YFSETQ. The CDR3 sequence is CASSFSGSYEQYF. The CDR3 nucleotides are TGCGCCAGCAGCTTCTCGGGATCCTACGAGCAGTACTTC.

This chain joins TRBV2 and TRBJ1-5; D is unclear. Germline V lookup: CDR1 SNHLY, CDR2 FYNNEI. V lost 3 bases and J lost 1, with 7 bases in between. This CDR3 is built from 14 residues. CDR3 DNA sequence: TGTGCCAGCAGTGACCTGCGGAGCAATCAGCCCCAGCATTTT. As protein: CASSDLRSNQPQHF. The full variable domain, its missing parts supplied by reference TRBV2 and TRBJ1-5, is EPEVTQTPSHQVTQMGQEVILRCVPISNHLYFYWYRQILGQKVEFLVSFYNNEISEKSEIFDDQFSVERPDGSNFTLKIRSTKLEDSAMYFCASSDLRSNQPQHFGDGTRLSIL.